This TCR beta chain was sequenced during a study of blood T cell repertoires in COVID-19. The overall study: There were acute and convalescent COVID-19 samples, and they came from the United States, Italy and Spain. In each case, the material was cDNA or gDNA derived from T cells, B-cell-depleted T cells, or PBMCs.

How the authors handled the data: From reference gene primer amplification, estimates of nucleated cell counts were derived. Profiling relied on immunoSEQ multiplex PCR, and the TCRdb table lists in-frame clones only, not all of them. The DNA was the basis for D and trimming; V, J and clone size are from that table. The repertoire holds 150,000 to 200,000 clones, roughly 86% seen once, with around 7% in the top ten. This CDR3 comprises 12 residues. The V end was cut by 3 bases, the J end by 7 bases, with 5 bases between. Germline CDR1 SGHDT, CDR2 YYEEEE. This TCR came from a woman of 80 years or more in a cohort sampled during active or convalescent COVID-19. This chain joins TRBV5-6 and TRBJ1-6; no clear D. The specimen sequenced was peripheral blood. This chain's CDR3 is CASSYSNSPLHF. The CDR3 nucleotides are TGTGCCAGCAGCTACAGCAATTCACCCCTCCACTTT.